This TCR beta chain derives from a study of shared clonotypes between healthy human individuals. Each of the donors was a healthy adult who was HIV-negative and had not had a recent acute infection or vaccination. Each donor was a Caucasian adult residing in Nashville, Tennessee. This CDR3 spans 15 amino acids. Trimming cost V 4 bases and J 3 bases, with 13 bases left between them. In germline, CDR1 is MNHNS, CDR2 SASEGT. Unsorted PBMC contributed 250 to 300 ng DNA, 30,000 to 35,000 T cell genomes, to each replicate PCR. Here immunoSEQ multiplex PCR was the method, and the copy in TCRdb shows in-frame clones only, minus some. Among approximately 470,000 clones, roughly 80% were seen once, and the ten largest hold 12%.

The sequence came from a woman aged 40 to 50 in good health. Some clones in this sample may be carry-over from other donors' samples. Input material: PBMCs. The chain couples TRBV6-1 to TRBJ2-1, with no clear D. This CDR3 reads CASSVEHTIYNEQFF. DNA of the CDR3: TGTGCCAGCAGTGTCGAACACACTATCTACAATGAGCAGTTCTTC.